A single sample gave rise to the 32 T cell receptor beta chains below, sequenced in a study of early T cells in non-severe SARS-CoV-2 infection. One entry per CDR3 protein, called by TCRdb with MiXCR from the 5' RACE reads. This table holds 50,000 or so distinct CDR3 sequences, 8% to 8.5% found once. Sequenced: whole blood. The receptor set was obtained from an adult who was a healthcare worker with PCR-confirmed SARS-CoV-2 infection or an uninfected control (not recorded which).

This clonotype turned up a few times. J is TRBJ2-1 and V is TRBV29-1; possible D gene TRBD2, 5 bases. Germline-derived CDR1 and CDR2 are SQVTM and ANQGSEA. V was cut by 8 bases and J by 6 bases, with 14 bases left in between. CDR3 length: 12 amino acids. This chain's CDR3 is CSSLLGPNEQFF. The CDR3, as DNA: TGCAGCTCGCTACTAGGACCCAATGAGCAGTTCTTC.

This chain links TRBV6-2 or TRBV6-3 with TRBJ1-5; D might be TRBD1 (5 bases). CDR1 and CDR2 from the germline V gene are MNHEY and SVGEGT. This CDR3 region has 14 residues. V was trimmed by 9 bases and J by 6 bases, leaving 18 bases between them. CDR3 amino acids: CASFSGNGGQPQHF. DNA of the CDR3: TGTGCCAGTTTCTCAGGGAATGGTGGTCAGCCCCAGCATTTT.

This clonotype was recorded a few times. The rearrangement links TRBV6-2 or TRBV6-3 to TRBJ2-1; 10 positions match TRBD2. Germline V gene data show CDR1 as MNHEY and CDR2 as SVGEGT. V lost 6 bases to trimming and J lost 3 bases; unmatched junction nucleotides: 5. This CDR3 contains 15 residues. The CDR3 DNA sequence: TGTGCCAGCAGGATCGGACTAGCGGTCTACAATGAGCAGTTCTTC. Amino acids: CASRIGLAVYNEQFF.

This clonotype was found many times. This sequence joins TRBV7-3 and TRBJ2-1, with 12 bases identical to TRBD1. The CDR3 sequence is 15 residues long. Looked up from germline, CDR1 is SGHTA and CDR2 is FQGTGA. Trimming took 5 bases from V and 8 from J; bases not matched to a gene: 7. The DNA of the CDR3 is TGTGCCAGCAGCAGCCGGGACAGGGGGCAGGATGAGCAGTTCTTC. Its translation: CASSSRDRGQDEQFF.

Only a few counts were recorded for this clonotype. This sequence joins TRBV28 and TRBJ2-7, with TRBD2 matching 13 bases. The CDR3 covers 15 residues. Germline CDR1 MDHEN, CDR2 SYDVKM. V lost 5 bases to trimming and J lost 7 bases; unmatched junction nucleotides: 8. The CDR3: CASSPHTSGGDEQYF. The CDR3 DNA follows: TGTGCCAGCAGTCCCCATACTAGCGGGGGGGATGAGCAGTACTTC.

This clonotype has ten or more counts. The chain links TRBV6-4 to TRBJ1-5, with 9 bases that match TRBD1. The ends lost 3 bases at V and 2 bases at J; junction bases unmatched: 5. CDR1 is MRHNA and CDR2 is SNTAGT in the germline V gene. This CDR3 contains 16 residues. The CDR3 reads CASSDDRGVRNQPQHF. DNA of the CDR3: TGTGCCAGCAGTGATGACAGGGGGGTCCGCAATCAGCCCCAGCATTTT.

Ten or more counts support this clonotype. At one end the junction does not follow the germline gene, possibly because of a read error. This chain links TRBV6-1 with TRBJ2-1; D could derive from TRBD1 or TRBD2 (5 bases each). The CDR3 has 12 amino acids. CDR1 and CDR2 (germline): MNHNS, SASEGT. CDR3 nucleotide sequence: TGTGCCAGCAGCGCATGGCAGGGAACGGGGATCTTC. Residues: CASSAWQGTGIF.

The chain links TRBV5-3 to TRBJ1-1; perhaps TRBD1 as D (6 bases). TRBV5-3 is reported as an ORF; its role is uncertain. The ends were cut back, 4 bases at V and 0 bases at J, with 13 bases in the middle. The CDR3 is made up of 15 amino acids. CDR3 sequence (DNA): TGTGCCAGAAGCCAACCGGGACAACTGAACACTGAAGCTTTCTTT. Translation gives CARSQPGQLNTEAFF.

This clonotype was counted between two and nine times. The CDR3 DNA reads as TGCAGTGCTAGTTCCAGCGGGGGGGCCCGTACAGATACGCAGTATTTT. This sequence encodes CSASSSGGARTDTQYF. The chain employs TRBV20-1 and TRBJ2-3; 10 bases are shared with TRBD2. The ends lost 3 bases at V and 3 bases at J; junction bases unmatched: 9. Germline CDR1 and CDR2: DFQATT and SNEGSKA (reference sequence). This CDR3 is built from 16 residues.

The chain joins TRBV20-1 to TRBJ1-3; D is possibly TRBD1 (5 bases). The germline V and J ends were trimmed by 0 bases and 4 bases, with 13 bases remaining between them. The germline gives CDR1 DFQATT, CDR2 SNEGSKA (reference sequence). There are 15 residues in the CDR3. DNA for the CDR3: TGCAGTGCTAGAGATGGGGCCCAGATAGGAAACACCATATATTTT. This sequence encodes CSARDGAQIGNTIYF.

This clonotype was picked up many times. This chain links TRBV7-9 with TRBJ1-1; a possible D gene is TRBD1 (5 bases). Germline CDR1 SEHNR, CDR2 FQNEAQ (reference sequence). The CDR3 length is 13 residues. V dropped 5 bases and J dropped 5 bases, with 12 bases sitting between them. DNA for the CDR3: TGTGCCAGCAGCCCCACTACAGGTACTGAAGCTTTCTTT. This codes for CASSPTTGTEAFF.

This clonotype was detected a few times. The genes are TRBV2 and TRBJ2-5; TRBD1 matches at 7 bases. The CDR3 length is 11 residues. CDR1 is SNHLY and CDR2 is FYNNEI in the germline V gene. The V gene end was trimmed by 11 bases and the J gene end by 3 bases; junction bases not matched to a gene: 3. The CDR3 DNA reads TGTGCCGGGACAGCGGAAGAGACCCAGTACTTC. Translating it yields CAGTAEETQYF.

Written as DNA, the CDR3 is TGTGCCAGCTACTCAGGGGGGGCCTACTACAATGAGCAGTTCTTC. It codes for CASYSGGAYYNEQFF. V gene TRBV6-2 or TRBV6-3 combines with J gene TRBJ2-1; perhaps D is TRBD1 or TRBD2 (7 bases each). The CDR3 covers 15 residues. V was trimmed by 8 bases and J by 3 bases, leaving 17 bases between them. CDR1 is MNHEY, CDR2 SVGEGT, per germline.

This chain connects TRBV7-2 to TRBJ2-1; D is unclear. Trimming shortened V by 4 bases and J by 5 bases, and 6 bases separated the two germline ends. CDR1 is SGHTA and CDR2 is FQGNSA in the germline V gene. This CDR3 contains 12 residues. The DNA of the CDR3 is TGTGCCAGCAGCTATTTGAACAATGAGCAGTTCTTC. This gives the protein CASSYLNNEQFF.

This clonotype appeared a few times. V gene TRBV24-1 combines with J gene TRBJ2-5, with D possibly matching TRBD1 (6 bases). The CDR3 covers 17 residues. CDR1 KGHDR and CDR2 SFDVKD come from the germline V gene. V was shortened by 4 bases and J by 5 bases, with 22 bases between the two germline ends. For the CDR3, the DNA is TGTGCCACCAGTGACTTCGACCGAACAGGGACCGGGGAGACCCAGTACTTC. It yields the protein CATSDFDRTGTGETQYF.

The V and J genes are TRBV7-9 and TRBJ1-2; 8 bases agree with TRBD1. After removal of 6 bases from V and 6 bases from J, the junction contained 12 bases not matched to a gene. CDR1 is SEHNR and CDR2 is FQNEAQ in the germline V gene (reference sequence). The CDR3 runs to 15 residues. The CDR3 sequence: CASSPAVTGVHGYTF. In DNA, the CDR3 is TGTGCCAGCAGTCCCGCCGTGACAGGGGTTCATGGCTACACCTTC.

As concerns this clonotype: Possible read error: a much larger clone is one base away. The V call is TRBV29-1, the J call TRBJ1-1; D is unclear. The germline gives CDR1 SQVTM, CDR2 ANQGSEA. The CDR3 has 13 residues. The V gene lost 4 bases and the J gene lost 0 bases, with 9 bases spanning the gap. CDR3 amino acids: CSVGLTLNTEAFF. CDR3 DNA: TGCAGCGTTGGTTTAACGTTGAACACTGAAGCTTTCTTT. Supplemented by reference TRBV29-1 and TRBJ1-1, the full variable domain reads SAVISQKPSRDICQRGTSLTIQCQVDSQVTMMFWYRQQPGQSLTLIATANQGSEATYESGFVIDKFPISRPNLTFSTLTVSNMSPEDSSIYLCSVGLTLNTEAFFGQGTRLTVV.

There are many counts of this clonotype. The CDR3 DNA sequence: TGTGCCAGCAGCTTAGATCGACGGATGAACACTGAAGCTTTCTTT. Translated: CASSLDRRMNTEAFF. The gene calls are TRBV11-2 and TRBJ1-1; unclear D gene. The CDR3 has 15 amino acids. V was cut by 0 bases and J by 0 bases, with 8 bases left in between. Germline CDR1 is SGHAT and CDR2 is FQNNGV.

This clonotype was counted only a few times. The V and J genes are TRBV4-1 and TRBJ1-6; 9 nucleotides align to TRBD1. CDR3 length: 16 residues. Trimming removed 1 base from V and 9 bases from J; junction bases left unmatched: 7. From germline, CDR1 is MGHRA and CDR2 YSYEKL. CDR3 nucleotide sequence: TGCGCCAGCAGCCAAGCCCCGGGGACAGGGAGTTCACCCCTCCACTTT. Its protein product is CASSQAPGTGSSPLHF.

The table lists this clonotype with a few counts. This sequence joins TRBV10-2 and TRBJ1-1; TRBD1 might be the D (6 bases). Trimming removed 5 bases from V and 2 bases from J, with 9 bases in between. CDR1 is WSHSY and CDR2 is SAAADI in the germline V gene. The length of the CDR3 is 13 residues. Here the CDR3 reads CASSNRVNTEAFF. CDR3 nucleotides: TGCGCCAGCAGTAACAGGGTTAACACTGAAGCTTTCTTT.

This clonotype was recorded at least ten times. The J gene is TRBJ1-4, the V gene TRBV7-9, with D perhaps TRBD1 (5 bases). CDR3 length: 15 residues. CDR1 is SEHNR and CDR2 is FQNEAQ in the germline V gene (reference sequence). V was clipped by 10 bases and J by 2 bases, with 17 bases between them. The CDR3 region has the DNA TGTGCCATGCGGGTAGGGGCCTCCACTAATGAAAAACTGTTTTTT. Translated, it gives CAMRVGASTNEKLFF.

The V call is TRBV29-1, the J call TRBJ1-1; 8 bases line up with TRBD1. Germline V gives CDR1 SQVTM, CDR2 ANQGSEA. The CDR3 is 11 residues long. CDR3 in amino acids: CSGQGNTEAFF. The CDR3 coding sequence is TGCAGTGGACAGGGGAACACTGAAGCTTTCTTT.

This chain joins TRBV20-1 and TRBJ2-7; 7 bases fit TRBD2. CDR1 and CDR2 (germline): DFQATT, SNEGSKA (reference sequence). This CDR3 is built from 12 residues. The CDR3 reads CRTGTTSYEQYF. Here the CDR3 DNA reads TGCAGGACCGGGACTACCTCCTACGAGCAGTACTTC.

In its sample, this clonotype was seen a few times. The gene calls are TRBV28 and TRBJ2-7; D tentatively fits TRBD1 or TRBD2 (5 bases each). Trimming removed 8 bases at V and 9 bases at J, with 20 bases between. Germline CDR1 and CDR2: MDHEN and SYDVKM. The CDR3 runs 13 residues. The CDR3 bases are TGTGCCAGCGCTTCCCAGGGACCGACCGGGCAGTACTTC. It translates to CASASQGPTGQYF. Supplemented by reference TRBV28 and TRBJ2-7, the full variable domain reads DVKVTQSSRYLVKRTGEKVFLECVQDMDHENMFWYRQDPGLGLRLIYFSYDVKMKEKGDIPEGYSVSREKKERFSLILESASTNQTSMYLCASASQGPTGQYFGPGTRLTVT.

This clonotype was observed many times. The V and J genes are TRBV7-9 and TRBJ2-7, with D maybe TRBD1 (5 bases). The CDR3 covers 11 residues. Germline V gives CDR1 SEHNR, CDR2 FQNEAQ (reference sequence). V shed 6 bases and J shed 7 bases, with 10 bases lying between them. The CDR3, as DNA: TGTGCCAGCAGGTCTCAGGGTGAGCAGTACTTC. Translated, it gives CASRSQGEQYF.

This clonotype came up a few times. The chain employs TRBV12-3 or TRBV12-4 and TRBJ2-1, with D perhaps TRBD2 (5 bases). V was shortened by 7 bases and J by 8 bases, with 12 bases between the two germline ends. The CDR3 covers 12 residues. The CDR3 DNA is TGTGCCAGCACTATGATGAGGGATGAGCAGTTCTTC. Its translation is CASTMMRDEQFF.

This clonotype came up a few times. The V gene is TRBV10-1, the J gene TRBJ2-3; no clear D gene. Trimming stripped 10 bases from V and 6 bases from J, with 14 bases between. The CDR3 is 12 amino acids. CDR1 and CDR2 (germline): WNHNN, SYGVQD (reference sequence). The CDR3 loop reads CAIQRFWDTQYF. The CDR3 coding sequence is TGCGCCATCCAACGCTTTTGGGATACGCAGTATTTT.

The V call is TRBV9, the J call TRBJ2-5; a weak D match, TRBD1 (6 bases). Trimming removed 2 bases at V and 3 bases at J, with 8 bases between. Germline V CDR1 and CDR2: SGDLS, YYNGEE. The CDR3 extends over 13 amino acids. The DNA of the CDR3 is TGTGCCAGCAGCGTCGCAGGGGAAGAGACCCAGTACTTC. Protein product: CASSVAGEETQYF.

CDR3 loop: CASSTGDDTSSYNSPLHF. CDR3 DNA: TGTGCCAGCAGCACAGGAGATGACACCAGCTCCTATAATTCACCCCTCCACTTT. This chain joins TRBV21-1 and TRBJ1-6. TRBV21-1 is a listed pseudogene. CDR3 length equals 18 residues.

This clonotype has more than one count but fewer than ten. The chain recombines TRBV18 with TRBJ2-5; tentative D call: TRBD1 (6 bases). V was shortened by 3 bases and J by 2 bases, with 10 bases between the two germline ends. CDR3 length: 14 residues. The germline V gene encodes CDR1 KGHSH and CDR2 LQKENI. For the CDR3, the DNA is TGTGCCAGCTCACCGTTGGGGACACAAGAGACCCAGTACTTC. It yields the protein CASSPLGTQETQYF.

The CDR3 loop is CASSTGGEDNEKLFF. CDR3 DNA sequence: TGTGCCAGCAGTACCGGAGGGGAGGACAATGAAAAACTGTTTTTT. This chain uses TRBV2 with TRBJ1-4; maybe TRBD1 (5 bases). In germline, CDR1 is SNHLY, CDR2 FYNNEI. CDR3 length: 15 residues. V lost 5 bases, J lost 5 bases, and 15 bases lay in between.

This clonotype was seen a handful of times. CDR3 sequence reads: CASSLSGTGTEAFF. Written as DNA, the CDR3 is TGTGCCAGCAGCTTATCGGGGACAGGGACTGAAGCTTTCTTT. The V and J genes are TRBV7-9 and TRBJ1-1; 9 nucleotides agree with TRBD1. The CDR3 runs to 14 residues. The V and J ends lost 2 bases and 5 bases, in that order; junction bases with no gene match: 3. Per germline, CDR1 SEHNR and CDR2 FQNEAQ (reference sequence). Supplemented by reference TRBV7-9 and TRBJ1-1, the full variable domain reads DTGVSQNPRHKITKRGQNVTFRCDPISEHNRLYWYRQTLGQGPEFLTYFQNEAQLEKSRLLSDRFSAERPKGSFSTLEIQRTEQGDSAMYLCASSLSGTGTEAFFGQGTRLTVV.